These T cell receptor beta chains were read from a single sample in a study of response to subunit inactivated influenza vaccine. Each CDR3 protein is one row after TCRdb ran MiXCR on the RT-PCR reads. This sample has 300,000 to 350,000 distinct CDR3 sequences, with 20% to 25% found just once. The input for sequencing was PBMCs from blood, taken less than 22 months after vaccination. The origin of the receptors is a man aged 45-69 years who received an inactivated influenza vaccine. The CDR3 runs from the conserved cysteine through the conserved F or W. The order of the fields is clone size, J gene, V gene, D gene, CDR3 DNA, CDR3 protein. The D gene is left open where the match is weak. Rows may omit the clone size; those that give it use once, few, many or a size class.

abundance: few; j_gene: TRBJ1-3; v_gene: TRBV7-2; d_gene: -; CDR3nt: TGTGCCAGCAGCTTAGAAGTGGGCACCATATATTTT; CDR3aa: CASSLEVGTIYF
abundance: -; j_gene: TRBJ2-3; v_gene: TRBV20-1; d_gene: -; CDR3nt: TGCAGTGCTAGAGCGGGGGGCTACACAGATACGCAGTATTTT; CDR3aa: CSARAGGYTDTQYF
abundance: few; j_gene: TRBJ1-2; v_gene: TRBV25-1; d_gene: TRBD1; CDR3nt: TGTGCCAGCAATGGACAGGGACTAGGCTACACCTTC; CDR3aa: CASNGQGLGYTF
abundance: -; j_gene: TRBJ1-2; v_gene: TRBV5-1; d_gene: TRBD1; CDR3nt: TGCGCCAGCAGCAACGGGACAGGGGGCCGCTATGGCTACACCTTC; CDR3aa: CASSNGTGGRYGYTF
abundance: many; j_gene: TRBJ2-1; v_gene: TRBV5-1; d_gene: -; CDR3nt: TGCGCCAGCAGCTTTTCAGGGCAGGGACGTTACAATGAGCAGTTCTTC; CDR3aa: CASSFSGQGRYNEQFF
abundance: few; j_gene: TRBJ2-1; v_gene: TRBV9; d_gene: -; CDR3nt: TGTGCCAGCAGCGGGGTCCTCTACAATGAGCAGTTCTTC; CDR3aa: CASSGVLYNEQFF
abundance: many; j_gene: TRBJ1-4; v_gene: TRBV12-3/TRBV12-4; d_gene: -; CDR3nt: TGTGCCAGCAGTTTAGCGGGCCAGGGCGGGGAAAAACTGTTTTTT; CDR3aa: CASSLAGQGGEKLFF
abundance: -; j_gene: TRBJ1-1; v_gene: TRBV11-2; d_gene: TRBD1; CDR3nt: TGTGCCAGCAGGGGACAGGGTTCCGCTGAAGCTTTCTTT; CDR3aa: CASRGQGSAEAFF
abundance: few; j_gene: TRBJ2-7; v_gene: TRBV28; d_gene: -; CDR3nt: TGTGCCAGCAGTTTGCGGAGCCCATGGTCCTACGAGCAGTACTTC; CDR3aa: CASSLRSPWSYEQYF
abundance: few; j_gene: TRBJ1-2; v_gene: TRBV14; d_gene: TRBD1; CDR3nt: TGTGCCAGCAGCCAAGTACGGACAGGGGGAAAGGTGGACTATGGCTACACCTTC; CDR3aa: CASSQVRTGGKVDYGYTF
abundance: few; j_gene: TRBJ1-4; v_gene: TRBV2; d_gene: TRBD1; CDR3nt: TGTGCCATGGGACAGAAAGAAAAACTGTTTTTT; CDR3aa: CAMGQKEKLFF
abundance: -; j_gene: TRBJ2-5; v_gene: TRBV7-9; d_gene: TRBD2; CDR3nt: TGTGCCAGCAGCCCAGGACTAGCACCTCAAGAGACCCAGTACTTC; CDR3aa: CASSPGLAPQETQYF
abundance: -; j_gene: TRBJ2-2; v_gene: TRBV20-1; d_gene: TRBD2; CDR3nt: TGCAGTGCTAGAGAACCGGGACTAGCATTCGGGGAGCTGTTTTTT; CDR3aa: CSAREPGLAFGELFF
abundance: -; j_gene: TRBJ2-1; v_gene: TRBV6-5; d_gene: -; CDR3nt: TGTGCCAGCAGCTATGGGACACGGAATTACAATGAGCAGTTCTTC; CDR3aa: CASSYGTRNYNEQFF
abundance: -; j_gene: TRBJ2-1; v_gene: TRBV12-3/TRBV12-4; d_gene: TRBD2; CDR3nt: TGTGCCAGCAGTTTACGGACTAGCGGGAGCAATGAGCAGTTCTTC; CDR3aa: CASSLRTSGSNEQFF